This TCR beta chain comes out of a study of blood T cell repertoires in COVID-19. Whole-study context: The origin of the acute and convalescent COVID-19 samples was the United States, Italy and Spain.

Original analysis: Reference gene primer amplification gave estimated nucleated cell counts. Repertoires were generated with immunoSEQ multiplex PCR, while TCRdb's copy carries only in-frame clones and drops some. The DNA gave D and trimming, while V, J and clone size come from that table. Found here are 100,000 or so clones, about 86% of them singletons; the top ten hold over 35%. The CDR3 has 13 amino acids. Trimming stripped 5 bases from V and 9 bases from J, with 17 bases between. Germline V gene sequence: CDR1 SQVTM, CDR2 ANQGSEA. This receptor was obtained from an elderly man with acute or convalescent COVID-19. Sequencing was carried out using peripheral blood. V and J are TRBV29-1 and TRBJ1-5; D gene unclear. CDR3 DNA sequence: TGCAGCGTTTCGACTGGCTTAGGAGGGCCCCAGCATTTT. It yields the protein CSVSTGLGGPQHF.